This entry describes one T cell receptor (beta chain). Antigen unknown. These data come from a study of T cell responses to AZD1222 COVID-19 vaccine. Study findings and constraints: The repertoires were collected only after the peak T cell response. White British ancestry dominated among donors, who included more females, and clonal diversity was possibly underestimated. Among those given AZD1222, only six or seven were seropositive at baseline.

V lost 3 bases and J 1 base, leaving 5 bases between the germline ends. Germline loops: CDR1 SGDLS, CDR2 YYNGEE. The CDR3 consists of 13 residues. Assay: immunoSEQ multiplex PCR; the TCRdb copy retains only in-frame clones and omits some. The top ten hold approximately 30% of the sample, which has 100,000 to 150,000 clones, about 89% seen once. This clonotype originated in an adult in good health. The sample was peripheral blood, taken on day 0 of AZD1222 vaccination. The chain carries TRBV9 and TRBJ1-5; D unresolved. The CDR3 nucleotides are TGTGCCAGCAGCGAGGGAAGCAATCAGCCCCAGCATTTT. This sequence encodes CASSEGSNQPQHF.